This TCR beta chain emerged from a study of T cell repertoires in cytomegalovirus infection. As for the study in general: Both CMV infection and a matching HLA type were indicated by public TCR beta signatures.

Germline CDR1 MNHEY, CDR2 SMNVEV (reference sequence). CDR3 length: 15 residues. J lost 3 bases, V lost 2 bases, and 4 bases had no gene match. MiXCR was run by TCRdb on the reads, yielding one entry per CDR3 protein. The sample yields a few hundred thousand distinct CDR3 sequences, 15% to 20% seen once. As for this clonotype: What it recognizes is unknown.

Study-wide findings and caveats: CMV carriers having the relevant HLA were flagged by cumulative public TCR beta family frequency. Ex vivo, HLA-C-restricted CMV-specific TCR beta clonotypes prevailed over the rest of the response.

Sequencing was performed on PBMCs. This clonotype was sampled from a human donor in good health (CMV status not recorded). Some clones in this sample may be carry-over from other donors' samples. This chain joins TRBV27 and TRBJ2-3; 8 bases are shared with TRBD1. The CDR3 sequence is CASSLPDRGTDTQYF. As DNA, the CDR3 is TGTGCCAGCAGTTTACCCGACAGGGGAACAGATACGCAGTATTTT.